The sequence of this TCR beta chain was determined in a study of blood T cell repertoires in COVID-19. Study background: The United States, Italy and Spain were the sources of the acute and convalescent COVID-19 samples. T cells, B-cell-depleted T cells, or PBMCs provided the cDNA or gDNA that served as material.

In the study's own analysis: Researchers report that nucleated cell counts were estimated from reference gene primer amplification. Libraries were prepared by immunoSEQ multiplex PCR; TCRdb keeps only in-frame clonotypes and omits some of them. V and J calls plus clone size are reproduced from that table; the DNA served to infer D and trimming. This sample has nearly 45,000 clones, with more than 65% found just once. This sequence originates from a human donor in a cohort sampled during active COVID-19. Sequencing was done on a sample of peripheral blood.

The CDR3 DNA reads TGTGCCAGCAGCTTAACGGGGGTACTCTACGAGCAGTACTTC. Encoded protein: CASSLTGVLYEQYF. V gene TRBV7-9 combines with J gene TRBJ2-7; perhaps TRBD2 as D (6 bases). Per the germline V gene, CDR1 is SEHNR and CDR2 is FQNEAQ (reference sequence). V was pared by 2 bases and J by 3 bases, with 11 bases between. The CDR3 loop spans 14 amino acids.